One sample yielded the 24 T cell receptor beta chains listed below, sequenced in a study of early stage breast cancer tumors. The assay was immunoSEQ multiplex PCR, and TCRdb's table has in-frame clones only and misses some. Of tens of thousands of clones detected, around 73% appear once; the ten largest clones hold around 7.2%. Sequencing input: blood. These receptors were collected from a person aged 45-65 years with breast cancer.

This clone was recorded once. The chain links TRBV6-4 to TRBJ2-7, with TRBD1 matching 7 bases. Germline CDR1 reads MRHNA; CDR2 reads SNTAGT. With V trimmed by 1 base and J by 0 bases, 6 bases remained unmatched. This CDR3 contains 16 residues. CDR3 in amino acids: CASSDLATGTSYEQYF. In DNA, the CDR3 is TGTGCCAGCAGTGACTTAGCGACAGGGACCTCCTACGAGCAGTACTTC.

V gene TRBV21-1 combines with J gene TRBJ2-7; the D segment call TRBD1 is taken from the table without a DNA check. TRBV21-1 is tagged as a pseudogene. The CDR3 has 15 residues. The CDR3 region has the DNA TGTGCCAGCAGCAAACCTGGGGCAGGGGTCAGAGAGCAGTACGTC. It translates to CASSKPGAGVREQYV.

The J gene is TRBJ1-1, the V gene TRBV11-3, with D perhaps matching TRBD1 (6 bases). The ends were cut back, 4 bases at V and 6 bases at J, with 9 bases in the middle. The CDR3 sequence is 12 residues long. Germline CDR1 SGHNT, CDR2 YENEEA. This CDR3 reads CASSSQGSEAFF. CDR3 nucleotides: TGTGCCAGCAGCTCACAGGGTTCTGAAGCTTTCTTT.

Notes on this clone: At the DNA level, this CDR3 is encoded by other sequences in the same sample as well. The V and J genes are TRBV20-1 and TRBJ2-3; unclear D gene. Germline lookup yields CDR1 DFQATT and CDR2 SNEGSKA (reference sequence). This CDR3 contains 11 residues. Trimming shortened V by 6 bases and J by 5 bases, and 9 bases separated the two germline ends. The CDR3 region has the DNA TGCAGTGCACCAGTGCTAGATACGCAGTATTTT. It encodes CSAPVLDTQYF.

This clone appeared once. The chain employs TRBV5-1 and TRBJ1-3; TRBD1 agrees at 7 bases. The germline gives CDR1 SGHRS, CDR2 YFSETQ. CDR3 length: 14 amino acids. V shed 2 bases and J 2 bases; nucleotides not matched to a gene: 1. The CDR3 region has the DNA TGCGCCAGCAGCTTTGGGACAGCTGGAAACACCATATATTTT. This gives the protein CASSFGTAGNTIYF.

The rearrangement links TRBV25-1 to TRBJ1-5, with D unclear. Trimming removed 2 bases at V and 5 bases at J, with 10 bases between. Germline V gene sequence: CDR1 MGHDK, CDR2 SYGVNS. The CDR3 consists of 14 residues. CDR3 in DNA: TGTGCCAGCAGTGAAGCTAGGTTTTATCAGCCCCAGCATTTT. Protein product: CASSEARFYQPQHF.

This clone has a handful of counts. The chain recombines TRBV2 with TRBJ2-1; 8 bases fit TRBD1. The CDR3 has 13 amino acids. V gave up 6 bases and J gave up 6 bases; unmatched junction bases: 4. Per the germline V gene, CDR1 is SNHLY and CDR2 is FYNNEI. CDR3 sequence (DNA): TGTGCCAGCAGCCGACAGGGGAGCAATGAGCAGTTCTTC. As protein: CASSRQGSNEQFF.

The gene calls are TRBV30 and TRBJ1-2; 9 nucleotides line up with TRBD1. With 3 bases clipped from V and 4 bases from J, the junction kept 12 bases outside the gene matches. The CDR3 spans 16 residues. In germline, CDR1 is GTSNPN, CDR2 SVGIG (reference sequence). CDR3 sequence (DNA): TGTGCCTGGAGCAAGAACAGGGGGCGTCTCGGCTATGGCTACACCTTC. Protein sequence: CAWSKNRGRLGYGYTF.

V gene TRBV10-3 combines with J gene TRBJ1-2; D might be TRBD1 (5 bases). V shed 0 bases and J shed 8 bases, with 10 bases lying between them. The CDR3 covers 13 residues. The germline CDR1 and CDR2 sequences are ENHRY and SYGVKD. This chain's CDR3 is CAISESQEGGYTF. Here the CDR3 DNA reads TGTGCCATCAGTGAGTCACAGGAAGGCGGCTACACCTTC.

This clone came up a few times. The rearrangement joins TRBV25-1 to TRBJ1-4; 8 bases match TRBD1. The CDR3 is 14 amino acids. Unmatched junction bases numbered 5, after V lost 3 bases and J lost 8 bases. The germline CDR1 and CDR2 sequences are MGHDK and SYGVNS. The DNA for the CDR3 is TGTGCCAGCAGTGACCAGGGGGCCAGCGAAAAACTGTTTTTT. It encodes CASSDQGASEKLFF.

V gene TRBV7-9 combines with J gene TRBJ1-4; D perhaps matches TRBD1 (5 bases). Germline V gives CDR1 SEHNR, CDR2 FQNEAQ (reference sequence). CDR3 size: 14 residues. V lost 5 bases, J lost 5 bases, and 12 bases lay in between. The CDR3 coding sequence is TGTGCCAGCAGCCCTGGGAGGGGAAATGAAAAACTGTTTTTT. It specifies CASSPGRGNEKLFF.

In DNA, the CDR3 is TGTGCCAGCAGTTTATCCGGGACAAACTATGGCTACACCTTC. This codes for CASSLSGTNYGYTF. The chain recombines TRBV27 with TRBJ1-2; TRBD1 might be the D (6 bases). The CDR3 totals 14 residues. V lost 0 bases, J lost 2 bases, and 7 bases lay in between. Germline loops: CDR1 MNHEY, CDR2 SMNVEV (reference sequence).

This chain links TRBV5-4 with TRBJ2-1, with 8 bases that match TRBD2. V shed 0 bases, J shed 7 bases, and the junction held 6 bases outside the gene matches. The CDR3 length is 15 residues. The germline gives CDR1 SGHNT, CDR2 YYREEE (reference sequence). The CDR3 protein is CASSLVGGEGNEQFF. The CDR3 DNA reads as TGTGCCAGCAGCTTGGTCGGGGGGGAAGGGAATGAGCAGTTCTTC.

CDR3 sequence (DNA): TGTGCCAGCACCTTAGGGACTCCTCCCACAGATACGCAGTATTTT. It translates to CASTLGTPPTDTQYF. The chain combines TRBV9 with TRBJ2-3; a weak D match, TRBD2 (6 bases). CDR3 size: 15 residues. Germline V gene sequence: CDR1 SGDLS, CDR2 YYNGEE. V lost 6 bases to trimming and J lost 2 bases, with 16 bases between them.

In its sample, this clone was seen a few times. V and J are TRBV18 and TRBJ2-7; 7 bases fit TRBD1. Per germline, CDR1 KGHSH and CDR2 LQKENI. The CDR3 contains 13 residues. With V trimmed by 4 bases and J by 4 bases, 4 bases remained unmatched. CDR3 loop: CASSQGAKYEQYV. The CDR3, as DNA: TGTGCCAGCTCACAGGGGGCGAAGTACGAGCAGTACGTC.

The V call is TRBV29-1, the J call TRBJ1-4, with D uncertain. CDR3 length equals 14 residues. V shed 1 base and J shed 2 bases, with 8 bases lying between them. The germline gives CDR1 SQVTM, CDR2 ANQGSEA. The CDR3 region has the DNA TGCAGCGTTGAAGGAGGGTCCACTAATGAAAAACTGTTTTTT. It yields the protein CSVEGGSTNEKLFF.

This clone appeared a few times. The chain couples TRBV5-6 to TRBJ2-5, with D perhaps matching TRBD1 (5 bases). The CDR3 is 15 residues long. V lost 4 bases to trimming and J lost 7 bases, with 20 bases between them. Germline V CDR1 and CDR2: SGHDT, YYEEEE. CDR3 bases: TGTGCCAGCAGCGCTCCTGGGGCGTGGCCGGGGACCCAGTACTTC. This translates into CASSAPGAWPGTQYF.

This chain joins TRBV7-8 and TRBJ2-1; tentative D call: TRBD2 (6 bases). Trimming shortened V by 1 base and J by 4 bases, and 8 bases separated the two germline ends. CDR3 length: 14 amino acids. Germline V gene lookup returns CDR1 SGHVS and CDR2 FQNEAQ. The CDR3 is CASSLVEGYNEQFF. The CDR3 DNA sequence: TGTGCCAGCAGCTTAGTGGAGGGGTACAATGAGCAGTTCTTC.

The chain carries TRBV5-1 and TRBJ1-2; 8 bases line up with TRBD1. The CDR3 totals 13 residues. The V gene end was trimmed by 4 bases and the J gene end by 8 bases; junction bases not matched to a gene: 7. From germline, CDR1 is SGHRS and CDR2 YFSETQ. The CDR3 DNA reads as TGCGCCAGCAGCCCTGGACAGGGAGGCGGCTACACCTTC. The encoded protein is CASSPGQGGGYTF.

The rearrangement joins TRBV30 to TRBJ2-7, with no clear D. Germline-derived CDR1 and CDR2 are GTSNPN and SVGIG (reference sequence). Trimming took off 1 base at V and 3 bases at J, with 10 bases between the two ends. The CDR3 covers 13 residues. CDR3 sequence: CAWSADVNYEQYV. CDR3 sequence (DNA): TGTGCCTGGAGTGCCGACGTCAACTACGAGCAGTACGTC.

The chain carries TRBV10-1 and TRBJ2-2, with a possible D match to TRBD2 (6 bases). The CDR3 totals 13 residues. V shed 4 bases and J shed 6 bases, with 9 bases lying between them. CDR1 and CDR2 from the germline V gene are WNHNN and SYGVQD (reference sequence). The CDR3 here is CASSVSGAGELFF. The CDR3 nucleotides read TGCGCCAGCAGTGTATCGGGGGCCGGGGAGCTGTTTTTT.

CDR3 sequence (DNA): TGTGCCAGCTCACCCACACAGGGCGGGCAGCCCCAGCATTTT. Amino acids: CASSPTQGGQPQHF. This chain links TRBV18 with TRBJ1-5, with D tentatively TRBD1 (6 bases). The CDR3 contains 14 residues. In germline, CDR1 is KGHSH, CDR2 LQKENI. The V end lost 3 bases, the J end lost 7 bases, and 13 bases lay between the germline ends.

The chain combines TRBV10-3 with TRBJ1-2; 12 positions agree with TRBD1. This CDR3 comprises 19 residues. Germline V gene sequence: CDR1 ENHRY, CDR2 SYGVKD. V lost 7 bases and J lost 0; bases outside the gene matches: 15. The CDR3 loop is CAITKRIRDRGPTNYGYTF. Here the CDR3 DNA reads TGTGCCATCACCAAGAGGATCCGGGACAGGGGGCCGACTAACTATGGCTACACCTTC.

The J gene is TRBJ2-3, the V gene TRBV5-1; 9 bases agree with TRBD1. CDR1 and CDR2 (germline): SGHRS, YFSETQ. The CDR3 totals 15 residues. After removal of 0 bases from V and 2 bases from J, the junction contained 1 base not matched to a gene. This CDR3 reads CASSLGDRDTDTQYF. The DNA for the CDR3 is TGCGCCAGCAGCTTGGGGGACAGGGACACAGATACGCAGTATTTT.